The TCR beta chain described here comes from a study of post-analysis software for immune sequencing data (dated by TCRdb to 2015 to 2017). In terms of the full investigation: Relapsing-remitting, secondary progressive and progressive-relapsing multiple sclerosis were recorded as disease courses, and subtype annotation was lacking for some patients. The patient repertoires were compared against some twelve previously published healthy control repertoires obtained from donors aged roughly 6 to 28 years. A subset of samples was prepared in parallel using single-end sample barcoding, then pooled and co-amplified after Illumina adapter ligation.

In the case of this clonotype: Its antigen is unknown. Base qualities were left out, and no much larger clone turns up one base away.

The library was obtained by PCR. Instrument on record: Illumina HiSeq 2500. Unique molecular identifiers were incorporated into TCR beta cDNA libraries to reduce PCR and sequencing biases. Per 1 to 10 million input T cells, some 500,000 cDNA molecules were obtained, such that each molecule approximated one T cell. Patient libraries were prepared and sequenced with the same protocol used for the earlier healthy control dataset. Within a given batch, samples were prepared together, multiplexed and sequenced on the same HiSeq lane. The authors' pipeline ran thus. MIGEC handled the raw barcoded reads, throwing out single-read molecular identifier groups before consensus assembly and CDR3 extraction. Clonotype tables were post-analysed with VDJtools, and diversity was normalized by down-sampling all datasets to the smallest sample size. In repertoire overlap clustering, CDR3 amino acid sequences, but not nucleotide sequences, were matched to correct batch-related cross-sample contamination. TCRdb's own reprocessing of the public reads used fastp at Q25 and MiXCR and kept productive beta chains. Rows merge per CDR3 protein into single entries with the most common DNA and genes. Clone size and V and J calls follow TCRdb, not the original study. The sample table shows approximately 660,000 distinct CDR3 sequences, and 59% are seen once. Approximately 10% of the sample rests with the top ten.

To demonstrate the VDJtools post-analysis software, the study profiled TCR beta repertoires from the peripheral blood of around 13 young patients with multiple sclerosis. The patients with multiple sclerosis were children and adolescents between roughly 6 and 15 years of age. Overall study outcomes, separate from this receptor: Normalized Chao1 diversity was significantly lower in multiple sclerosis patients than controls, suggesting substantial peripheral T-cell clonal expansion. The multiple sclerosis patient group was slightly younger than the control group. Direct clustering with F measure showed strong co-clustering of samples prepared in the same batch, prompting a batch-effect correction.

This receptor was identified in a girl aged 2 to 10 with multiple sclerosis. The sample consisted of blood.

The CDR3 has the sequence CASSQTGTDYEQYF. The nucleotide sequence is TGCGCCAGCAGCCAAACAGGGACTGACTACGAGCAGTACTTC. In this chain, TRBV4-1 is recombined with TRBJ2-7; the D gene is possibly TRBD1 or TRBD2, each agreeing over 6 bases. CDR1 MGHRA and CDR2 YSYEKL are derived from the germline V gene. The trim is 2 bases for V and 3 bases for J, with a gap of 11 bases between the germline ends. The CDR3 goes from the cysteine to the phenylalanine over 14 residues. Kept here is only the CDR3 DNA, which spans 42 bases and is read in frame from base 1.